The rows below give T cell receptor beta chains drawn from one sample of a study of blood T cell repertoires in COVID-19. This table comes from immunoSEQ multiplex PCR, and its TCRdb copy is limited to in-frame clones, with some not included. Among about 69,000 clones listed, 90% were seen once. The sample comprised peripheral blood. These receptors came from a woman under 30 with acute or convalescent COVID-19. Each CDR3 is given with its conserved first and last residue.

v_gene: TRBV4-1
j_gene: TRBJ2-5
CDR3aa: CASSQEASGEVETQYF

v_gene: TRBV7-2
j_gene: TRBJ2-1
CDR3aa: CASSRREDNEQFF

v_gene: TRBV3-1/TRBV3-2
j_gene: TRBJ2-1
CDR3aa: CASSQATGVGNEQFF

v_gene: TRBV5-6
j_gene: TRBJ1-1
CDR3aa: CASSIGQYEAFF

v_gene: TRBV11-2
j_gene: TRBJ1-6
CDR3aa: CASSFSGDNSPLHF

v_gene: TRBV2
j_gene: TRBJ1-1
CDR3aa: CASSVSEITEAFF

v_gene: TRBV12-5
j_gene: TRBJ1-1
CDR3aa: CASGNDRVDLNTEAFF

v_gene: TRBV6-1
j_gene: TRBJ2-7
CDR3aa: CASSEVGQGLGEQYF

v_gene: TRBV5-6
j_gene: TRBJ2-5
CDR3aa: CASSLSSSAVEGTQYF

v_gene: TRBV30
j_gene: TRBJ2-3
CDR3aa: CAWSVFSGDLSGSTDTQYF

v_gene: TRBV30
j_gene: TRBJ1-6
CDR3aa: CASRWGRTYNSPLHF

v_gene: TRBV18
j_gene: TRBJ1-3
CDR3aa: CASSTQSSGNTIYF

v_gene: TRBV6-5
j_gene: TRBJ1-2
CDR3aa: CASSYSELQGGYTF